One sample yielded the 22 T cell receptor beta chains listed below, sequenced in a study of T cells in Graves' hyperthyroidism and ophthalmopathy. The CDR3 regions of TCR beta were amplified from RNA transcripts. Researchers ran a first-round RT-PCR on the TCR CDR3 using the HTBI primer set. In TCRdb, the multiplex PCR reads were re-called with MiXCR into one record per CDR3 protein. The top ten clones hold over 20% of a sample with about 160,000 distinct CDR3 sequences, 9.4% of them seen once. The sequenced material came from blood. The receptors were gathered from a woman in her late teens or twenties with Graves' hyperthyroidism that later progressed to Graves' ophthalmopathy.

To note about this clonotype: A read error may explain this, as a much larger clone is one base away. Because the CDR3 is missing its conserved closing phenylalanine or tryptophan, this is likely a read error. The gene calls are TRBV25-1 and TRBJ2-7; either TRBD1 or TRBD2 may fit D (5 bases each). This CDR3 is built from 15 residues. Germline loops: CDR1 MGHDK, CDR2 SYGVNS. V lost 3 bases to trimming and J lost 6 bases, with 18 bases between them. CDR3 residues: CASSETTQLGTEQYL. The CDR3 DNA is TGTGCCAGCAGTGAGACAACCCAGCTAGGGACCGAGCAGTACCTC.

This rearrangement joins TRBV15 to TRBJ2-7; possibly TRBD1 for D (6 bases). CDR1 and CDR2 from the germline V gene are LNHNV and YYDKDF (reference sequence). The V end was cut by 3 bases, the J end by 0 bases, with 12 bases between. The CDR3 runs to 15 residues. The CDR3, as DNA: TGTGCCACCAGCAGCTTAACAGGGCTCTCCTACGAGCAGTACTTC. Translated, it gives CATSSLTGLSYEQYF.

This clonotype was seen repeatedly, ten times or more. The chain recombines TRBV11-3 with TRBJ2-6; 7 bases align to TRBD1. There are 19 residues in the CDR3. Germline CDR1 is SGHNT and CDR2 is YENEEA. With 5 bases clipped from V and 2 bases from J, the junction kept 15 bases outside the gene matches. Here the CDR3 DNA reads TGTGCCAGCAGCCCCAGGAGACCGGGACAGCTCACTGGGGCCAACGTCCTGACTTTC. The encoded protein is CASSPRRPGQLTGANVLTF.

At least ten counts were recorded for this clonotype. The chain is built from TRBV6-1 and TRBJ2-7, with TRBD2 identical over 7 bases. CDR3 length: 16 amino acids. Germline V gene lookup returns CDR1 MNHNS and CDR2 SASEGT. Trimming took 3 bases from V and 5 from J; bases not matched to a gene: 13. The CDR3 bases are TGTGCCAGCAGTGACCCTGGGGGGGTCCTACCCCACGAGCAGTACTTC. It codes for CASSDPGGVLPHEQYF.

This clonotype was seen at least ten times. This rearrangement joins TRBV13 to TRBJ1-2; D is perhaps TRBD1 (6 bases). Looked up from germline, CDR1 is PRHDT and CDR2 is FYEKMQ (reference sequence). This CDR3 has 14 amino acids. The germline V and J ends were trimmed by 5 bases and 2 bases, with 12 bases remaining between them. The CDR3 DNA sequence: TGTGCCAGCAGCCTACGGACAGAGAACTATGGCTACACCTTC. It translates to CASSLRTENYGYTF.

The chain is built from TRBV20-1 and TRBJ2-1, with 13 bases matching TRBD2. Germline V gene sequence: CDR1 DFQATT, CDR2 SNEGSKA (reference sequence). There are 14 residues in the CDR3. The CDR3 DNA follows: TGCAGCGGACTAGCGGGGGCCCGCTACAATGAGCAGTTCTTC. Its protein is CSGLAGARYNEQFF.

V gene TRBV20-1 combines with J gene TRBJ2-7; no definite D call. Deletions cut 0 bases from V and 2 bases from J, with 11 bases between. Germline CDR1 reads DFQATT; CDR2 reads SNEGSKA (reference sequence). The CDR3 loop spans 14 amino acids. The CDR3 sequence: CSARDVRQAYEQYF. The CDR3 bases are TGCAGTGCTAGAGATGTCAGGCAGGCCTACGAGCAGTACTTC.

This clonotype was found many times. V gene TRBV3-1 combines with J gene TRBJ1-2; D not certain. Trimming pared 5 bases from V and 8 bases from J, leaving 12 bases between. The length of the CDR3 is 12 residues. The germline V gene encodes CDR1 LGHDT and CDR2 YNNKEL (reference sequence). Here the CDR3 reads CASSGPKGGYTF. In DNA, the CDR3 is TGTGCCAGCAGCGGCCCCAAGGGCGGCTACACCTTC. The entire variable domain, with the rest obtained from reference TRBV3-1 and TRBJ1-2, is as follows: DTAVSQTPKYLVTQMGNDKSIKCEQNLGHDTMYWYKQDSKKFLKIMFSYNNKELIINETVPNRFSPKSPDKAHLNLHINSLELGDSAVYFCASSGPKGGYTFGSGTRLTVV.

As for this clonotype: A much larger clone is a single base away; this may be a read error. The V call is TRBV20-1, the J call TRBJ2-2; D might be TRBD1 or TRBD2, each matching 6 bases. The CDR3 is made up of 15 amino acids. Germline values: CDR1 DFQATT, CDR2 SNEGSKA (reference sequence). In nucleotides, the CDR3 is TGCGGTGCTAGAGTCCGGAGGGACAACTCCGGGGAGCTGTTTTTT. It translates to CGARVRRDNSGELFF.

V usage is TRBV19 and J usage is TRBJ2-5, with 13 bases that match TRBD2. With V trimmed by 7 bases and J by 5 bases, 4 bases remained unmatched. The CDR3 is 14 residues long. Germline CDR1 reads LNHDA; CDR2 reads SQIVND (reference sequence). The CDR3: CASTGTSGMETQYF. CDR3 coding DNA: TGTGCCAGTACCGGGACTAGCGGGATGGAGACCCAGTACTTC. Looking up the rest from reference TRBV19 and TRBJ2-5 gives the full variable domain: DGGITQSPKYLFRKEGQNVTLSCEQNLNHDAMYWYRQDPGQGLRLIYYSQIVNDFQKGDIAEGYSVSREKKESFPLTVTSAQKNPTAFYLCASTGTSGMETQYFGPGTRLLVL.

The gene calls are TRBV18 and TRBJ2-1; TRBD1 or TRBD2 may be the D gene (5 bases each). Germline V CDR1 and CDR2: KGHSH, LQKENI. Trimming pared 4 bases from V and 8 bases from J, leaving 18 bases between. The CDR3 is 15 residues long. The CDR3 is CASSLKRGFEDEQFF. CDR3 sequence (DNA): TGTGCCAGCTCACTCAAGAGGGGTTTTGAGGATGAGCAGTTCTTC.

At least ten counts were recorded for this clonotype. The J gene is TRBJ2-3, the V gene TRBV5-1; a possible D gene is TRBD2 (5 bases). The CDR3 runs to 15 residues. CDR1 is SGHRS and CDR2 is YFSETQ in the germline V gene. Trimming removed 0 bases at V and 2 bases at J, with 10 bases between. CDR3 protein: CASSLDRGYTDTQYF. For the CDR3, the DNA is TGCGCCAGCAGCTTGGACAGAGGGTACACAGATACGCAGTATTTT.

V and J are TRBV3-1 and TRBJ2-2, with TRBD2 as a possible D gene (7 bases). Germline CDR1 reads LGHDT; CDR2 reads YNNKEL (reference sequence). The V end was cut by 0 bases, the J end by 5 bases, with 16 bases between. The CDR3 has 17 amino acids. The CDR3 sequence: CASSQERGGTLTGELFF. CDR3 nucleotide sequence: TGTGCCAGCAGCCAAGAAAGGGGGGGCACATTGACCGGGGAGCTGTTTTTT.

This clonotype was detected ten times or more. The chain couples TRBV28 to TRBJ1-2; D is unclear. Germline V lookup: CDR1 MDHEN, CDR2 SYDVKM. The CDR3 consists of 15 residues. V shed 1 base and J shed 4 bases, with 13 bases lying between them. DNA of the CDR3: TGTGCCAGCAGTTTATCGCCAGTAGACGGCTATGGCTACACCTTC. This gives the protein CASSLSPVDGYGYTF.

This clonotype was seen repeatedly, ten times or more. The V gene is TRBV9, the J gene TRBJ2-3; 8 bases are a match to TRBD2. The trim removed 0 bases at V and 7 bases at J, leaving 4 bases unmatched. The length of the CDR3 is 14 residues. Germline CDR1 and CDR2: SGDLS and YYNGEE. The DNA of the CDR3 is TGTGCCAGCAGCGTAGACGGGGGGGCGAATACGCAGTATTTT. As protein: CASSVDGGANTQYF.

This clonotype has a count of ten or more. The chain combines TRBV5-6 with TRBJ1-6; D ambiguous. Deletions cut 2 bases from V and 9 bases from J, with 18 bases between. There are 16 residues in the CDR3. The germline gives CDR1 SGHDT, CDR2 YYEEEE. Here the CDR3 reads CASSFVLRGSPSPLHF. In DNA form, the CDR3 reads TGTGCCAGCAGCTTCGTACTTCGGGGAAGCCCTTCACCCCTCCACTTT.

In this sample, this clonotype turned up many times. This chain uses TRBV3-1 with TRBJ1-5; D is unresolved. Germline CDR1 and CDR2: LGHDT and YNNKEL (reference sequence). CDR3 length: 15 residues. Trimming pared 0 bases from V and 6 bases from J, leaving 12 bases between. CDR3 coding DNA: TGTGCCAGCAGCCAAGACCGGGCGGTCGGTCAGCCCCAGCATTTT. Protein product: CASSQDRAVGQPQHF.

This clonotype has a handful of counts. The chain combines TRBV28 with TRBJ2-7; possibly TRBD1 for D (5 bases). V lost 6 bases, J lost 2 bases, and 23 bases lay in between. The germline CDR1 and CDR2 sequences are MDHEN and SYDVKM. The CDR3 length is 17 residues. The CDR3 protein is CASSLKLADINPYEQYF. CDR3 nucleotides: TGTGCCAGCAGCCTAAAATTGGCGGACATTAATCCCTACGAGCAGTACTTC. Using reference TRBV28 and TRBJ2-7 for the parts outside the CDR3, the full variable domain is DVKVTQSSRYLVKRTGEKVFLECVQDMDHENMFWYRQDPGLGLRLIYFSYDVKMKEKGDIPEGYSVSREKKERFSLILESASTNQTSMYLCASSLKLADINPYEQYFGPGTRLTVT.

Many counts were recorded for this clonotype. This sequence joins TRBV2 and TRBJ2-1; D not resolved. V was trimmed by 6 bases and J by 4 bases, leaving 13 bases between them. CDR3 size: 14 residues. Germline lookup yields CDR1 SNHLY and CDR2 FYNNEI. CDR3 bases: TGTGCCAGCAGAGACGTCCGCGTATACAATGAGCAGTTCTTC. It codes for CASRDVRVYNEQFF.

This clonotype was recorded many times. The rearrangement uses TRBV5-6 and TRBJ1-2, with 8 bases lining up with TRBD1. Trimming took 5 bases from V and 5 from J; bases not matched to a gene: 5. The CDR3 is made up of 13 amino acids. Per the germline V gene, CDR1 is SGHDT and CDR2 is YYEEEE. The chain's CDR3 is CASRLQGEYGYTF. The CDR3 DNA reads TGTGCCAGCAGACTACAGGGGGAATATGGCTACACCTTC.

The chain uses TRBV4-2 and TRBJ1-1, with 7 positions matching TRBD1. With V trimmed by 0 bases and J by 0 bases, 10 bases remained unmatched. The CDR3 spans 18 residues. From germline, CDR1 is LGHNA and CDR2 YNFKEQ. The CDR3 DNA reads TGTGCCAGCAGCCAAGATAGGGGACAGACTAGAATGAACACTGAAGCTTTCTTT. It is translated as CASSQDRGQTRMNTEAFF.

This clonotype has a count of ten or more. The V and J genes are TRBV13 and TRBJ2-2; 9 bases map to TRBD2. The V gene end was trimmed by 11 bases and the J gene end by 6 bases; junction bases not matched to a gene: 10. The CDR3 sequence is 14 residues long. Germline CDR1 PRHDT, CDR2 FYEKMQ (reference sequence). Here the CDR3 reads CAARGSGRSGELFF. The CDR3 bases are TGTGCCGCCCGTGGGAGCGGGAGGTCCGGGGAGCTGTTTTTT.